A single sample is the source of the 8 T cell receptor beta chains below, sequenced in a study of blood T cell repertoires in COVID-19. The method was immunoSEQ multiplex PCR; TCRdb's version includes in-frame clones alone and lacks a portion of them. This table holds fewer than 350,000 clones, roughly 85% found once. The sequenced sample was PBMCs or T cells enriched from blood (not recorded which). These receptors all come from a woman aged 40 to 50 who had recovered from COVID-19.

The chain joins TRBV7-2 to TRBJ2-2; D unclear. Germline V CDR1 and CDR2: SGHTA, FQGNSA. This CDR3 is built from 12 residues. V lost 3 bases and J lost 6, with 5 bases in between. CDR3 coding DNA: TGTGCCAGCAGCTTCTACTCCGGGGAGCTGTTTTTT. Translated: CASSFYSGELFF.

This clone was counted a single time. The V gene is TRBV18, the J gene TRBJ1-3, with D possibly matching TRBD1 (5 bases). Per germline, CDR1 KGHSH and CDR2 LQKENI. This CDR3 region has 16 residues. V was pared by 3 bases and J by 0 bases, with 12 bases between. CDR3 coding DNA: TGTGCCAGCTCACCCTCTACGGGGGACTCTGGAAACACCATATATTTT. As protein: CASSPSTGDSGNTIYF.

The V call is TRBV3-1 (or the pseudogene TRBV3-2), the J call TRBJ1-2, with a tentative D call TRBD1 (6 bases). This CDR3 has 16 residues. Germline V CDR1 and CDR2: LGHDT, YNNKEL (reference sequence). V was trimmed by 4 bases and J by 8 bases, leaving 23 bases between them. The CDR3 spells CASSRSGTLLRAGYTF. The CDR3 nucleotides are TGTGCCAGCAGCCGCAGTGGGACACTCCTTCGAGCCGGCTACACCTTC.

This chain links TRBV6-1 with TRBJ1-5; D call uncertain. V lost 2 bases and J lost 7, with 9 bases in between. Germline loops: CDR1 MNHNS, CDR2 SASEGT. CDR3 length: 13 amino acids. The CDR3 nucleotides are TGTGCCAGCAGTGAAACCCCTGGCCAGCCCCAGCATTTT. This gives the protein CASSETPGQPQHF.

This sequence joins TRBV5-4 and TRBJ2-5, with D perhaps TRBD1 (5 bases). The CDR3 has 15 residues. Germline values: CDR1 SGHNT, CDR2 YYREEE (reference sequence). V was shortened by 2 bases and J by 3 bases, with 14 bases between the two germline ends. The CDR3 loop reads CASSFQGLVEETQYF. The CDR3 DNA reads TGTGCCAGCAGCTTCCAGGGTCTTGTGGAAGAGACCCAGTACTTC.

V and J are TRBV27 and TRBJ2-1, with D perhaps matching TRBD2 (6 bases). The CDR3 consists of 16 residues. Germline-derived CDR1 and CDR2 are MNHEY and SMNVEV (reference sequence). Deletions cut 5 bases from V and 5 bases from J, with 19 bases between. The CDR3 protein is CASSPNRVVADNEQFF. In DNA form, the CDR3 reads TGTGCCAGCAGTCCCAACCGAGTCGTAGCGGACAATGAGCAGTTCTTC.

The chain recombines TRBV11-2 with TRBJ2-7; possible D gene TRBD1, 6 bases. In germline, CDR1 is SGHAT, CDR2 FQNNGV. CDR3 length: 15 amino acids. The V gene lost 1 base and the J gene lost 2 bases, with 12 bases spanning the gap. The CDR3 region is CASSLGGQGPYEQYF. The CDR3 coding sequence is TGTGCCAGCAGCTTAGGTGGCCAGGGGCCCTACGAGCAGTACTTC.

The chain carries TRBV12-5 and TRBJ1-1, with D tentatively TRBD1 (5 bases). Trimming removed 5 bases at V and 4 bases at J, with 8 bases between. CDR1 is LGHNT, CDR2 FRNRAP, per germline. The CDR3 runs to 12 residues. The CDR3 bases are TGTGCTAGTGGTCAGGGTGGCACTGAAGCTTTCTTT. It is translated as CASGQGGTEAFF.